Presented here are 27 T cell receptor beta chains from one specimen sequenced in a study of technical replicates of blood from several donors (dated 2017 in TCRdb). The library was produced with the immunoSEQ multiplex PCR assay. Held by TCRdb, this immuneACCESS table contains in-frame sequences only and omits some clones. Under half of the omission traces to an unresolved V gene where checked; the cause of the rest is unknown. Within this sample are 56,000 or so clones, with roughly 95% of them counted one time only. Of the sample, 3% to 3.5% falls within the top ten clones. The sequencing input was PBMCs. The origin of the receptors is a human donor in good health. Some clones in this sample may be carry-over from other donors' samples.

This chain uses TRBV6-1 with TRBJ1-1; 7 positions agree with TRBD1. Germline-derived CDR1 and CDR2 are MNHNS and SASEGT. The CDR3 length is 14 residues. V trimming: 6 bases; J trimming: 5 bases; junction bases outside the gene matches: 9. The CDR3 DNA follows: TGTGCCAGCAGAGTAGGGGGCGTAGAAACTGAAGCTTTCTTT. It is translated as CASRVGGVETEAFF.

V gene TRBV2 combines with J gene TRBJ1-3; 9 bases are a match to TRBD1. V lost 5 bases to trimming and J lost 1 base; unmatched junction nucleotides: 6. Germline CDR1 and CDR2: SNHLY and FYNNEI. The CDR3 sequence is 16 residues long. The CDR3 DNA is TGTGCCAGCAGTACTCCGGGACAGGGTTCTGGAAACACCATATATTTT. Translating gives CASSTPGQGSGNTIYF.

The CDR3 bases are TGTGCCTGGAGGCATAAAGACAGGGGGAACACTGAAGCTTTCTTT. Amino acid sequence: CAWRHKDRGNTEAFF. V and J are TRBV30 and TRBJ1-1; 8 bases align to TRBD1. The CDR3 spans 15 residues. From germline, CDR1 is GTSNPN and CDR2 SVGIG (reference sequence). The V segment lost 3 bases and the J segment 1 base; nucleotides outside the gene matches: 7.

The chain has TRBV4-1 and TRBJ2-3; 10 bases agree with TRBD2. There are 15 residues in the CDR3. CDR1 is MGHRA, CDR2 YSYEKL, per germline. Trimming at V came to 2 bases and at J to 5 bases, leaving 4 bases not matched to a gene. The CDR3 nucleotides are TGCGCCAGCAGCCAACTCACTAGCGGGGTAGATACGCAGTATTTT. This gives the protein CASSQLTSGVDTQYF.

This chain links TRBV7-9 with TRBJ1-2; 7 bases map to TRBD1. The CDR3 is 15 amino acids. Per germline, CDR1 SEHNR and CDR2 FQNEAQ (reference sequence). V trimming: 3 bases; J trimming: 0 bases; junction bases outside the gene matches: 4. The CDR3 region is CASSLGGQTNYGYTF. The CDR3 DNA is TGTGCCAGCAGCTTGGGGGGACAGACTAACTATGGCTACACCTTC.

The V and J genes are TRBV2 and TRBJ1-1; TRBD1 might be the D (6 bases). CDR1 and CDR2 from the germline V gene are SNHLY and FYNNEI. The V and J ends lost 6 bases and 5 bases respectively, with 13 bases between them. The CDR3 consists of 13 residues. CDR3 sequence reads: CASSPDRFTEAFF. Written as DNA, the CDR3 is TGTGCCAGCAGCCCCGACAGGTTTACTGAAGCTTTCTTT. Full variable domain (rest looked up from reference TRBV2 and TRBJ1-1): EPEVTQTPSHQVTQMGQEVILRCVPISNHLYFYWYRQILGQKVEFLVSFYNNEISEKSEIFDDQFSVERPDGSNFTLKIRSTKLEDSAMYFCASSPDRFTEAFFGQGTRLTVV.

The genes are TRBV15 and TRBJ1-5, with 9 bases lining up with TRBD1. CDR1 and CDR2 (germline): LNHNV, YYDKDF (reference sequence). With V trimmed by 0 bases and J by 8 bases, 8 bases remained unmatched. This CDR3 comprises 16 residues. Here the CDR3 DNA reads TGTGCCACCAGCAGAGATCCCGGACAGGGGAGGAAGCCCCAGCATTTT. Translating it yields CATSRDPGQGRKPQHF.

The rearrangement joins TRBV4-3 to TRBJ2-1, with TRBD2 identical over 8 bases. CDR1 and CDR2 (germline): LGHNA, YSLEER. After removal of 0 bases from V and 7 bases from J, the junction contained 5 bases not matched to a gene. CDR3 length: 15 amino acids. CDR3 sequence (DNA): TGCGCCAGCAGCCAAGATTTCACTAGCGGAAATGAGCAGTTCTTC. Residues: CASSQDFTSGNEQFF.

The genes are TRBV18 and TRBJ2-2; perhaps TRBD1 as D (6 bases). Germline-derived CDR1 and CDR2 are KGHSH and LQKENI. Trimming cost V 8 bases and J 5 bases, with 9 bases left between them. The CDR3 covers 12 residues. For the CDR3, the DNA is TGTGCCAGCGCTCAGGGGACCGGGGAGCTGTTTTTT. It encodes CASAQGTGELFF.

V gene TRBV4-3 combines with J gene TRBJ2-3; 10 nucleotides align to TRBD2. The CDR3 covers 17 residues. CDR1 is LGHNA and CDR2 is YSLEER in the germline V gene. V lost 0 bases and J lost 4; bases outside the gene matches: 7. As DNA, the CDR3 is TGCGCCAGCAGCCAAGATAGGGGAAGCGGGGGGGCAGATACGCAGTATTTT. This translates into CASSQDRGSGGADTQYF.

The chain uses TRBV5-6 and TRBJ2-7; TRBD2 matches 11 bases. This CDR3 spans 15 amino acids. With 6 bases clipped from V and 2 bases from J, the junction kept 7 bases outside the gene matches. Per germline, CDR1 SGHDT and CDR2 YYEEEE. The CDR3 loop is CASKRTSGLAYEQYF. CDR3 bases: TGTGCCAGCAAGCGGACTAGCGGGTTAGCCTACGAGCAGTACTTC.

The J gene is TRBJ1-5, the V gene TRBV2, with D possibly matching TRBD1 (5 bases). V was clipped by 5 bases and J by 8 bases, with 16 bases between them. Germline CDR1 is SNHLY and CDR2 is FYNNEI. The CDR3 spans 14 residues. Here the CDR3 DNA reads TGTGCCAGCAGTCCCGTCGGGGGGAGGGAGCCCCAGCATTTT. It codes for CASSPVGGREPQHF. The full variable domain, in which reference TRBV2 and TRBJ1-5 provide the parts outside the CDR3, is EPEVTQTPSHQVTQMGQEVILRCVPISNHLYFYWYRQILGQKVEFLVSFYNNEISEKSEIFDDQFSVERPDGSNFTLKIRSTKLEDSAMYFCASSPVGGREPQHFGDGTRLSIL.

The chain couples TRBV10-3 to TRBJ2-4; possible D gene TRBD2, 6 bases. CDR1 is ENHRY and CDR2 is SYGVKD in the germline V gene. CDR3 length equals 16 residues. Trimming removed 0 bases from V and 3 bases from J, with 12 bases in between. DNA for the CDR3: TGTGCCATCAGTGAGTCGGAGGGGCTCGGCAAAAACATTCAGTACTTC. Its translation is CAISESEGLGKNIQYF.

The chain has TRBV29-1 and TRBJ1-2, with 10 bases aligning to TRBD1. After removal of 4 bases from V and 7 bases from J, the junction contained 9 bases not matched to a gene. Germline V gene sequence: CDR1 SQVTM, CDR2 ANQGSEA. The CDR3 runs 14 residues. In DNA form, the CDR3 reads TGCAGCGTTGGAAGTGTGGGACAGGGGACTGGCTACACCTTC. Translating gives CSVGSVGQGTGYTF.

The gene calls are TRBV6-5 and TRBJ1-1, with D tentatively TRBD1 (6 bases). V gave up 6 bases and J gave up 1 base, with 12 bases separating them. Germline lookup yields CDR1 MNHEY and CDR2 SVGAGI. CDR3 size: 14 residues. CDR3 sequence: CASRNKTGNTEAFF. CDR3 sequence (DNA): TGTGCCAGCAGAAACAAGACAGGGAACACTGAAGCTTTCTTT.

The V and J genes are TRBV7-9 and TRBJ2-7; D is perhaps TRBD1 (6 bases). From germline, CDR1 is SEHNR and CDR2 FQNEAQ (reference sequence). V was cut by 5 bases and J by 3 bases, with 11 bases left in between. The CDR3 contains 13 residues. This CDR3 reads CASSPKDSYEQYF. CDR3 DNA: TGTGCCAGCAGCCCCAAGGACAGCTACGAGCAGTACTTC.

The CDR3 sequence: CASSPKPQGMNTGELFF. As DNA, the CDR3 is TGTGCCAGCAGCCCCAAACCCCAGGGCATGAACACCGGGGAGCTGTTTTTT. V gene TRBV7-7 combines with J gene TRBJ2-2; possible D gene TRBD1, 5 bases. CDR1 is SSHAT, CDR2 FNYEAQ, per germline (reference sequence). This CDR3 is 17 amino acids long. Trimming stripped 5 bases from V and 1 base from J, with 17 bases between. Full variable domain (outside the CDR3, taken from reference TRBV7-7 and TRBJ2-2): GAGVSQSPRYKVTKRGQDVTLRCDPISSHATLYWYQQALGQGPEFLTYFNYEAQPDKSGLPSDRFSAERPEGSISTLTIQRTEQRDSAMYRCASSPKPQGMNTGELFFGEGSRLTVL.

The J gene is TRBJ2-5, the V gene TRBV5-6; 8 bases are shared with TRBD2. Germline V CDR1 and CDR2: SGHDT, YYEEEE. CDR3 length equals 17 residues. J was trimmed by 5 bases and V by 4 bases; bases with no gene match: 16. The CDR3: CASSHTGRLAYVETQYF. The DNA of the CDR3 is TGTGCCAGCAGCCACACGGGAAGACTAGCGTATGTGGAGACCCAGTACTTC.

The count of this clone is one. V gene TRBV7-2 combines with J gene TRBJ2-7; a possible D gene is TRBD1 (6 bases). V was pared by 7 bases and J by 2 bases, with 18 bases between. Germline CDR1 SGHTA, CDR2 FQGNSA. This CDR3 comprises 15 residues. Written as DNA, the CDR3 is TGTGCCAGCACCGACACAGGGTCTTCCCCCTACGAGCAGTACTTC. This gives the protein CASTDTGSSPYEQYF.

V usage is TRBV7-2 and J usage is TRBJ2-5; 9 bases match TRBD2. This CDR3 comprises 15 residues. V lost 1 base to trimming and J lost 5 bases; unmatched junction nucleotides: 5. Per germline, CDR1 SGHTA and CDR2 FQGNSA. CDR3: CASSLVSGSWETQYF. The CDR3 DNA sequence: TGTGCCAGCAGCTTAGTTAGCGGGAGCTGGGAGACCCAGTACTTC.

The gene calls are TRBV6-6 and TRBJ1-5, with D perhaps TRBD1 (6 bases). This CDR3 spans 12 amino acids. Germline V gene data show CDR1 as MNHNY and CDR2 as SVGAGI (reference sequence). V lost 5 bases and J lost 4, with 6 bases in between. The DNA for the CDR3 is TGTGCCAGCAGTGACAGGAATCAGCCCCAGCATTTT. This encodes CASSDRNQPQHF.

CDR3 nucleotides: TGTGCCAGCAGTGAAGACCCTAATACTAGCGGGACCTACCCTAGCACAGATACGCAGTATTTT. Translation gives CASSEDPNTSGTYPSTDTQYF. This chain uses TRBV2 with TRBJ2-3; TRBD2 matches at 10 bases. Germline V gene lookup returns CDR1 SNHLY and CDR2 FYNNEI. The J segment lost 0 bases and the V segment lost 1 base, leaving 16 bases of the junction unmatched. CDR3 length: 21 residues.

The CDR3 sequence is CASSLRQGAGNTIYF. CDR3 in DNA: TGCGCCAGCAGCTTACGACAGGGGGCAGGAAACACCATATATTTT. The rearrangement links TRBV5-1 to TRBJ1-3; 10 nucleotides agree with TRBD1. The germline CDR1 and CDR2 sequences are SGHRS and YFSETQ. With V trimmed by 2 bases and J by 4 bases, 3 bases remained unmatched. The CDR3 sequence is 15 residues long. Using reference TRBV5-1 and TRBJ1-3 for the parts outside the CDR3, the full variable domain is KAGVTQTPRYLIKTRGQQVTLSCSPISGHRSVSWYQQTPGQGLQFLFEYFSETQRNKGNFPGRFSGRQFSNSRSEMNVSTLELGDSALYLCASSLRQGAGNTIYFGEGSWLTVV.

The chain employs TRBV7-2 and TRBJ1-1, with D perhaps matching TRBD1 (6 bases). V was pared by 4 bases and J by 1 base, with 16 bases between. CDR3 length equals 16 residues. Germline lookup yields CDR1 SGHTA and CDR2 FQGNSA. The CDR3 protein is CASSSPQGRSNTEAFF. The CDR3 DNA reads TGTGCCAGCAGCTCGCCACAGGGCAGGTCGAACACTGAAGCTTTCTTT.

The chain employs TRBV7-9 and TRBJ2-1; D is perhaps TRBD1 (6 bases). Trimming removed 3 bases from V and 6 bases from J, with 15 bases in between. This CDR3 contains 15 residues. Per germline, CDR1 SEHNR and CDR2 FQNEAQ (reference sequence). The CDR3 nucleotides are TGTGCCAGCAGCTTCTTACCCCCCAGGGGCAATGAGCAGTTCTTC. It encodes CASSFLPPRGNEQFF.

The chain employs TRBV15 and TRBJ1-2; no clear D gene. The CDR3 consists of 12 residues. V lost 3 bases and J lost 4, with 6 bases in between. The germline V gene has CDR1 LNHNV and CDR2 YYDKDF (reference sequence). CDR3 sequence reads: CATSSLLYGYTF. The CDR3 region has the DNA TGTGCCACCAGCAGTCTACTCTATGGCTACACCTTC.

This clone appeared a single time. The gene calls are TRBV5-1 and TRBJ2-3; TRBD2 matches 11 bases. The CDR3 consists of 17 residues. After removal of 4 bases from V and 0 bases from J, the junction contained 7 bases not matched to a gene. Germline V gene data show CDR1 as SGHRS and CDR2 as YFSETQ. CDR3 residues: CASSRLAGTASTDTQYF. The DNA for the CDR3 is TGCGCCAGCAGCCGACTAGCGGGGACCGCTAGCACAGATACGCAGTATTTT.